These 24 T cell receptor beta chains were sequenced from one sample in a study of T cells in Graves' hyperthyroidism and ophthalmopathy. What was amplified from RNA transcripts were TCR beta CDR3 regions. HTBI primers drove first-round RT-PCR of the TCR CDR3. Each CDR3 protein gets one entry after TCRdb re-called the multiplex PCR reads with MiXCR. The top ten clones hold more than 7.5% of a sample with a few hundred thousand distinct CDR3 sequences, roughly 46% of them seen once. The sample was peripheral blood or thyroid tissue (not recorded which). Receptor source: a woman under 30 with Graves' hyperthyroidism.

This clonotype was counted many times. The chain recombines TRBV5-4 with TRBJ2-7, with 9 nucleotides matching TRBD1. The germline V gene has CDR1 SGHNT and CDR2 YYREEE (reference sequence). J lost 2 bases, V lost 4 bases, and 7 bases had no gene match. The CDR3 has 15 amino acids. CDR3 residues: CASSGTGQGPYEQYF. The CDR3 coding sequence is TGTGCCAGCAGCGGGACGGGACAGGGACCCTACGAGCAGTACTTC.

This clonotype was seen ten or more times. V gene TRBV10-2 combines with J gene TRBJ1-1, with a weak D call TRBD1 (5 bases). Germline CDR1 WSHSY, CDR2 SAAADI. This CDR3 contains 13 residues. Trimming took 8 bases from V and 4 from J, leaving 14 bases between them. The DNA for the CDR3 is TGCGCCAGCCGGGACCCAAGTGGCACTGAAGCTTTCTTT. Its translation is CASRDPSGTEAFF.

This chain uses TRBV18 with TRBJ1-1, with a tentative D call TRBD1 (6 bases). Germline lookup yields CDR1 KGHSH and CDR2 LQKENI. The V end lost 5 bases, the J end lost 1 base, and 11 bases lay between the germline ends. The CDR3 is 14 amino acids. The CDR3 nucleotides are TGTGCCAGCTCAGGGCAACAGGGGAACACTGAAGCTTTCTTT. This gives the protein CASSGQQGNTEAFF.

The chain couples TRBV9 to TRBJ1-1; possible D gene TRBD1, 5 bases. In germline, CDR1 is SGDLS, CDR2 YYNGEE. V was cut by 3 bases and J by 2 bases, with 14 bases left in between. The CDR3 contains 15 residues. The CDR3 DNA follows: TGTGCCAGCAGCGGACTAGCGGGGCTTAACACTGAAGCTTTCTTT. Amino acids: CASSGLAGLNTEAFF.

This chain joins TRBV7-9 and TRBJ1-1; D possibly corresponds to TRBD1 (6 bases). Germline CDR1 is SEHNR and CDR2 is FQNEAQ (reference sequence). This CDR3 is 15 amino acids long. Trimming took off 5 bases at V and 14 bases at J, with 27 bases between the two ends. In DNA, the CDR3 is TGTGCCAGCAGCCAAGATCGGGGGGCGGGCAATGAGCAGTTCTTT. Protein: CASSQDRGAGNEQFF.

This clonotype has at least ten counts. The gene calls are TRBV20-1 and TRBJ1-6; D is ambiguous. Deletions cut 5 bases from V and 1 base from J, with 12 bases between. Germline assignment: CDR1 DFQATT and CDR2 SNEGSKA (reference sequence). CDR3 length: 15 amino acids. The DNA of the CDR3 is TGCAGTGCTTCGGAGGAACGGTCCTATAATTCACCCCTCCACTTT. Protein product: CSASEERSYNSPLHF.

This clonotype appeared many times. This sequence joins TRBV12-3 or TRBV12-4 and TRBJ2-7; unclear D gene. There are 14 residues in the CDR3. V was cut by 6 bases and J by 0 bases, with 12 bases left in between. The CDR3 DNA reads TGTGCCAGCAGCAACCAGGAGAGCTCCTACGAGCAGTACTTC. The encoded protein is CASSNQESSYEQYF.

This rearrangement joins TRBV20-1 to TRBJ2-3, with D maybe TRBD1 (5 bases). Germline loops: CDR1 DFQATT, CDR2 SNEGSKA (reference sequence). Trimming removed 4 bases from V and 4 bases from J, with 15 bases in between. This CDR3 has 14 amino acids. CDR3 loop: CSATDSQTADTQYF. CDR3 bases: TGCAGTGCTACCGACAGCCAGACGGCAGATACGCAGTATTTT.

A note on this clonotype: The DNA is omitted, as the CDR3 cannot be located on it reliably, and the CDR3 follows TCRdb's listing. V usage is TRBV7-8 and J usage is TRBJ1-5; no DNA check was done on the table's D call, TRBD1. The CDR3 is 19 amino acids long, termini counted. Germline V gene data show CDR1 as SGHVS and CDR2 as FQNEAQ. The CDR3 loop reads CASSIYLCSARQGGQPQHF.

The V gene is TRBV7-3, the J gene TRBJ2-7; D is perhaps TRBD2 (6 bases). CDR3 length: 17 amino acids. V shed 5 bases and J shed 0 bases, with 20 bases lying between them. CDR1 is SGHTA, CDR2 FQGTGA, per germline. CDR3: CASSQDYQPDTSYEQYF. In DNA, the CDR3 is TGTGCCAGCAGCCAGGACTATCAACCTGACACCTCCTACGAGCAGTACTTC. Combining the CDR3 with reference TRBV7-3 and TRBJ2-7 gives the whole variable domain GAGVSQTPSNKVTEKGKYVELRCDPISGHTALYWYRQSLGQGPEFLIYFQGTGAADDSGLPNDRFFAVRPEGSVSTLKIQRTERGDSAVYLCASSQDYQPDTSYEQYFGPGTRLTVT.

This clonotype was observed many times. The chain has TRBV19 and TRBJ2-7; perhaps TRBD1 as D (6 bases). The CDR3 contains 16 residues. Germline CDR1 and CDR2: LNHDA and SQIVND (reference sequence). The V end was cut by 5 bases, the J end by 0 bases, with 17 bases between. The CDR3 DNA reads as TGTGCCAGTAGTGCAGAACAGGGCGCTGGCTCCTACGAGCAGTACTTC. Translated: CASSAEQGAGSYEQYF.

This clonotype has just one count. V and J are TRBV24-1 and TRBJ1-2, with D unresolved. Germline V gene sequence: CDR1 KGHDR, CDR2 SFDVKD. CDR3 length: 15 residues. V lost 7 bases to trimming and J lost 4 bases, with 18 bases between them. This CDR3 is CATSGLAGESYGYTF. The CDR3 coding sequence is TGTGCCACCAGCGGACTAGCGGGAGAGTCCTATGGCTACACCTTC.

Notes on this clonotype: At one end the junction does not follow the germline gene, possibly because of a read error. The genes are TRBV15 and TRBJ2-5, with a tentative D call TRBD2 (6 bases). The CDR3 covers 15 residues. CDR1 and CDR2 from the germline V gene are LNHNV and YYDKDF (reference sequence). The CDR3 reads CATSRTPRDGEAQYF. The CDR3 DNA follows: TGTGCCACCAGCAGAACGCCAAGGGACGGGGAGGCCCAGTACTTT.

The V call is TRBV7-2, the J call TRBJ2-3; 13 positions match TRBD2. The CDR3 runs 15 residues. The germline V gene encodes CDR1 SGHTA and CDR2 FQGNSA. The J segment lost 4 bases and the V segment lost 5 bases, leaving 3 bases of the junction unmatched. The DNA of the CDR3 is TGTGCCAGCAGCGGAACTAGCGGGAGGGCAGATACGCAGTATTTT. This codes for CASSGTSGRADTQYF.

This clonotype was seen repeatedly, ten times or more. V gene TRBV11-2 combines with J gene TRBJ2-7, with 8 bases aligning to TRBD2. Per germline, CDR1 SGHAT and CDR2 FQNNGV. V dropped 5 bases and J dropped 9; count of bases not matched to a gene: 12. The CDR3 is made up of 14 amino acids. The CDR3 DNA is TGTGCCAGCAGCCTTTCGGGTACCGCGGGGGGGCAGTACTTC. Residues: CASSLSGTAGGQYF.

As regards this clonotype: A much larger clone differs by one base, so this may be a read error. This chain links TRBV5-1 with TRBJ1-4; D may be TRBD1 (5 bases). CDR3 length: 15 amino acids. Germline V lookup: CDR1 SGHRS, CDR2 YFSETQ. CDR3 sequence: CASRDTFSTNEELFF. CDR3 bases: TGCGCCAGCAGGGACACATTCTCAACTAATGAAGAACTGTTTTTT.

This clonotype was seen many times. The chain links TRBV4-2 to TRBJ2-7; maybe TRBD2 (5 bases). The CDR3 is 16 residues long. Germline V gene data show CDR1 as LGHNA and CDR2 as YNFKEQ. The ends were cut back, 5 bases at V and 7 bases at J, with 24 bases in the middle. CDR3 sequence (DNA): TGTGCCAGCAGCTCAGCCGGGCTAGCCATGGGGTCGGAGCAGTACTTC. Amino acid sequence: CASSSAGLAMGSEQYF.

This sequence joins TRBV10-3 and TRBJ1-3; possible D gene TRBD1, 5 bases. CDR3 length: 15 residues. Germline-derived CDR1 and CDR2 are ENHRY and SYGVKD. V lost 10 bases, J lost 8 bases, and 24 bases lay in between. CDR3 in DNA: TGTGCCACCTTGGCTAGCAGTTCCCAGGGAGACACCATATATTTT. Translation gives CATLASSSQGDTIYF.

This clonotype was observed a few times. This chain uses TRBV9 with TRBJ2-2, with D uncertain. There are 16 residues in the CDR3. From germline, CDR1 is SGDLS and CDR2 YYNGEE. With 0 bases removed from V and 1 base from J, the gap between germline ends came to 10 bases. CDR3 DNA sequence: TGTGCCAGCAGCGTAGGAACCAACTTGAACACCGGGGAGCTGTTTTTT. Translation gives CASSVGTNLNTGELFF.

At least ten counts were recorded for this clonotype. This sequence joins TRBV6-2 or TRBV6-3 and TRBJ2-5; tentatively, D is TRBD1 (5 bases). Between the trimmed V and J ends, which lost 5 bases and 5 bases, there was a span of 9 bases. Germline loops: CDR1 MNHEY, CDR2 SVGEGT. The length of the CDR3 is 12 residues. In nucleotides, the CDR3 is TGTGCCAGCAGTCTGACAGATGAGACCCAGTACTTC. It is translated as CASSLTDETQYF.

CDR3 DNA: TGCAGCGTTGAGGGACTAGCGGTGCCGGCAGTACTGAACACTGAAGCTTTCTTT. Amino acids: CSVEGLAVPAVLNTEAFF. V and J are TRBV29-1 and TRBJ1-1, with TRBD1 as a possible D gene (5 bases). V lost 3 bases and J 0 bases, leaving 23 bases between the germline ends. The CDR3 spans 18 residues. CDR1 and CDR2 from the germline V gene are SQVTM and ANQGSEA. The whole variable domain, remainder taken from reference TRBV29-1 and TRBJ1-1, is SAVISQKPSRDICQRGTSLTIQCQVDSQVTMMFWYRQQPGQSLTLIATANQGSEATYESGFVIDKFPISRPNLTFSTLTVSNMSPEDSSIYLCSVEGLAVPAVLNTEAFFGQGTRLTVV.

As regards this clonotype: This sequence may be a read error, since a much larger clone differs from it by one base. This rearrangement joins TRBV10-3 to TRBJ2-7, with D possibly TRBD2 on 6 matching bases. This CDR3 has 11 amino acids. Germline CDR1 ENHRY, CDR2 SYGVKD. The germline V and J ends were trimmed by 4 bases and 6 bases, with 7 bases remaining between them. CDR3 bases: TGTGCCATCAGTGGACTAGGCGAGCAGTACTTC. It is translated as CAISGLGEQYF.

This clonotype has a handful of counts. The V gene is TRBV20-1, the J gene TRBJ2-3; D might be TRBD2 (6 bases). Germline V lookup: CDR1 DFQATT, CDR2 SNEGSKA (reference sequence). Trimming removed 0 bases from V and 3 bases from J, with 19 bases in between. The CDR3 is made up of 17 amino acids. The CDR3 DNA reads TGCAGTGCTAGAGATCGGAGAACGGGAGCAGCGACAGATACGCAGTATTTT. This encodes CSARDRRTGAATDTQYF.

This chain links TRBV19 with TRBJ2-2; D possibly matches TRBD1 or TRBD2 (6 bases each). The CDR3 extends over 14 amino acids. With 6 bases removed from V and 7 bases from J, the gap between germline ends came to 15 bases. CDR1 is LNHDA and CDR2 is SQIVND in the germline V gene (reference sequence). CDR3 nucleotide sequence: TGTGCCAGTAGGCCCTCCGGGGGCGACGGGGAGCTGTTTTTT. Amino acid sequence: CASRPSGGDGELFF. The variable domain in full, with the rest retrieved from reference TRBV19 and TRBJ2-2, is DGGITQSPKYLFRKEGQNVTLSCEQNLNHDAMYWYRQDPGQGLRLIYYSQIVNDFQKGDIAEGYSVSREKKESFPLTVTSAQKNPTAFYLCASRPSGGDGELFFGEGSRLTVL.